Listed here are 8 T cell receptor beta chains from one sample, sequenced in a study of CD8 T cells in Susac syndrome. cDNA came from around 0.5 to 1 ug RNA primed by random hexamers. TCRdb reprocessed the immunoSEQ multiplex PCR reads via MiXCR and lists one record per CDR3 protein. Of about 200,000 distinct CDR3 sequences listed, 95% were seen once; the top ten hold 0.082%. Material: CD4+ T cells from PBMCs. The receptors stem from a human donor with multiple sclerosis.

This chain joins TRBV27 and TRBJ2-5; no clear D gene. The V and J ends lost 8 bases and 1 base respectively, with 14 bases between them. This CDR3 region has 14 residues. From germline, CDR1 is MNHEY and CDR2 SMNVEV (reference sequence). The CDR3 spells CASPPSELQETQYF. The CDR3 DNA is TGTGCCAGCCCCCCTTCGGAGCTCCAAGAGACCCAGTACTTC.

The rearrangement uses TRBV5-6 and TRBJ2-5, with 8 bases identical to TRBD1. The V and J ends lost 1 base and 0 bases, in that order; junction bases with no gene match: 5. The CDR3 runs 16 residues. Germline V lookup: CDR1 SGHDT, CDR2 YYEEEE. For the CDR3, the DNA is TGTGCCAGCAGCTTGATGACAGGGGATAACCAAGAGACCCAGTACTTC. The encoded protein is CASSLMTGDNQETQYF.

The genes are TRBV20-1 and TRBJ2-5, with 8 nucleotides matching TRBD1. V shed 5 bases, J shed 4 bases, and the junction held 6 bases outside the gene matches. Germline-derived CDR1 and CDR2 are DFQATT and SNEGSKA (reference sequence). The CDR3 is 13 residues long. CDR3 in DNA: TGCAGTGCTGGGAGGACAGGGAGAGAGACCCAGTACTTC. This encodes CSAGRTGRETQYF.

The rearrangement links TRBV29-1 to TRBJ1-2; perhaps TRBD1 as D (6 bases). Between the trimmed V and J ends, which lost 6 bases and 0 bases, there was a span of 14 bases. The germline V gene has CDR1 SQVTM and CDR2 ANQGSEA. This CDR3 has 14 residues. This CDR3 is CSVLMDSTNYGYTF. The CDR3 region has the DNA TGCAGCGTCCTAATGGACAGTACTAACTATGGCTACACCTTC.

The rearrangement uses TRBV12-3 or TRBV12-4 and TRBJ1-5, with D tentatively TRBD1 (6 bases). This CDR3 is 14 amino acids long. V dropped 5 bases and J dropped 3 bases, with 11 bases sitting between them. This chain's CDR3 is CASSLSGANQPQHF. CDR3 sequence (DNA): TGTGCCAGCAGTCTCTCAGGGGCCAATCAGCCCCAGCATTTT.

The chain has TRBV9 and TRBJ1-2; weak D call: TRBD1 (6 bases). V was shortened by 4 bases and J by 6 bases, with 13 bases between the two germline ends. The CDR3 extends over 13 amino acids. From germline, CDR1 is SGDLS and CDR2 YYNGEE. CDR3 sequence: CASSLEQGHGYTF. CDR3 in DNA: TGTGCCAGCAGCTTAGAGCAGGGGCATGGCTACACCTTC. Variable domain in full (rest from reference TRBV9 and TRBJ1-2): DSGVTQTPKHLITATGQRVTLRCSPRSGDLSVYWYQQSLDQGLQFLIQYYNGEERAKGNILERFSAQQFPDLHSELNLSSLELGDSALYFCASSLEQGHGYTFGSGTRLTVV.

This chain links TRBV30 with TRBJ2-7, with D perhaps matching TRBD1 (6 bases). The CDR3 has 13 amino acids. Germline V CDR1 and CDR2: GTSNPN, SVGIG (reference sequence). The germline V and J ends were trimmed by 1 base and 0 bases, with 7 bases remaining between them. For the CDR3, the DNA is TGTGCCTGGAGTGAACAGGGCTCCTACGAGCAGTACGTC. Translation gives CAWSEQGSYEQYV.

The chain couples TRBV18 to TRBJ1-2, with D hard to call. This CDR3 is built from 12 residues. Germline values: CDR1 KGHSH, CDR2 LQKENI. The germline V and J ends were trimmed by 5 bases and 1 base, with 5 bases remaining between them. The CDR3 is CASSDVNYGYTF. CDR3 DNA: TGTGCCAGCTCAGATGTTAACTATGGCTACACCTTC.